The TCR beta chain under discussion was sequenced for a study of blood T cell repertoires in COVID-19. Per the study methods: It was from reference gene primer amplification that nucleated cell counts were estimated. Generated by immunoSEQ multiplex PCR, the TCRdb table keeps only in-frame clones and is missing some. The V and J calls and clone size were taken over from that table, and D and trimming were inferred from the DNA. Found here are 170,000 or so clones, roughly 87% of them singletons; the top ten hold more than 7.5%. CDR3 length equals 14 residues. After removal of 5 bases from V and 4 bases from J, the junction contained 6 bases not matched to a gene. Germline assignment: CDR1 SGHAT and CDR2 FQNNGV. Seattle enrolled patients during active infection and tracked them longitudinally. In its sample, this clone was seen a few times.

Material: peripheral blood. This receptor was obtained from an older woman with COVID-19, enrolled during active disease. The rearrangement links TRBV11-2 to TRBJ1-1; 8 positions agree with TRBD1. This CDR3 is CASSRTDRATEAFF. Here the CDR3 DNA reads TGTGCCAGCAGCCGAACGGACAGGGCCACTGAAGCTTTCTTT.